What follows describes a single T cell receptor beta chain. Its matching antigen is unknown. The repertoire was sequenced with immunoSEQ multiplex PCR; TCRdb's copy has only in-frame clones and lacks some. Of under 200,000 clones in the sample, approximately 77% were seen once. The sample originates from a study of cytotoxic CD8 clonotypes in ibrutinib-treated CLL. Study-level points and caveats: Clonality correlated strongly with circulating CD8+ T cells and exceeded age-matched healthy donors at baseline.

The source was PBMCs, collected after 12 months of ibrutinib treatment. The receptor's source is a human donor with chronic lymphocytic leukemia.

The CDR3 region has the DNA TGCGCCAGCAGCTTGGCCGCTCTGGGGGATACTAACTATGGCTACACCTTC. The encoded protein is CASSLAALGDTNYGYTF. The chain uses TRBV5-1 and TRBJ1-2, with D perhaps matching TRBD1 (5 bases). V was clipped by 0 bases and J by 0 bases, with 15 bases between them. The CDR3 totals 17 residues. CDR1 and CDR2 from the germline V gene are SGHRS and YFSETQ.